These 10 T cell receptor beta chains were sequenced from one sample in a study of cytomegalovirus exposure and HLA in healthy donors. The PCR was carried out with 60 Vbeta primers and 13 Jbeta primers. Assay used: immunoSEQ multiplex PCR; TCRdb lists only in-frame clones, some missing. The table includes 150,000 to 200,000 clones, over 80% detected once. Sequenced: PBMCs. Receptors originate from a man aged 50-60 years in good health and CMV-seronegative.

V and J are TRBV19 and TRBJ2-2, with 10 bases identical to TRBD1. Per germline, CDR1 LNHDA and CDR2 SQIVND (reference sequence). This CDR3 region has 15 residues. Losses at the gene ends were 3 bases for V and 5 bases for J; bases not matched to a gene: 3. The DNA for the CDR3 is TGTGCCAGTAGTATGGGGACAGGGGATACCGGGGAGCTGTTTTTT. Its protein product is CASSMGTGDTGELFF.

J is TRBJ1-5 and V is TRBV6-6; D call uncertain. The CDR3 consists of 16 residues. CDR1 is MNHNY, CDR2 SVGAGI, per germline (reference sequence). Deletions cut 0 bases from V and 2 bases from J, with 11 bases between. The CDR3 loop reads CASSYSPGSGNQPQHF. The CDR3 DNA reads TGTGCCAGCAGTTACTCGCCGGGATCGGGCAATCAGCCCCAGCATTTT.

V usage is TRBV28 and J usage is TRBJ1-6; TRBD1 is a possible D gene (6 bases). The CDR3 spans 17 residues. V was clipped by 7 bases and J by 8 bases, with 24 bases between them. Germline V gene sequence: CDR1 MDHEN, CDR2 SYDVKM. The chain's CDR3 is CASTSTPLGAQDSPLHF. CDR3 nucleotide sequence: TGTGCCAGCACCTCAACCCCCCTGGGGGCCCAAGATTCACCCCTCCACTTT.

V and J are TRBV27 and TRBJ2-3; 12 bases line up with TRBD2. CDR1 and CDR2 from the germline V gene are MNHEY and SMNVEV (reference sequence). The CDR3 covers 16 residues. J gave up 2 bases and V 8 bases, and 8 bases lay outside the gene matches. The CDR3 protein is CASLSRLAGDTDTQYF. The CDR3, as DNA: TGTGCCAGCCTCTCGCGACTAGCGGGAGACACAGATACGCAGTATTTT.

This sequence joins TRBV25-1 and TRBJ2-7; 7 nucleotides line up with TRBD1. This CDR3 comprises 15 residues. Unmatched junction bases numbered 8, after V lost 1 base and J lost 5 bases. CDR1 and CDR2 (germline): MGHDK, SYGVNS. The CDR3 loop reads CASSELQGSRDEQYF. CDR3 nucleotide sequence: TGTGCCAGCAGTGAATTACAGGGGTCCCGAGACGAGCAGTACTTC.

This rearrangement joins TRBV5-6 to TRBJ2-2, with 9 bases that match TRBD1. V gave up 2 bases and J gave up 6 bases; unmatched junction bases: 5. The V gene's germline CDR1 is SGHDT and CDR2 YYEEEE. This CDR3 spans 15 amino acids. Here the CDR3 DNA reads TGTGCCAGCAGCTTTGGGACAGGGAGGGCCGGGGAGCTGTTTTTT. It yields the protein CASSFGTGRAGELFF.

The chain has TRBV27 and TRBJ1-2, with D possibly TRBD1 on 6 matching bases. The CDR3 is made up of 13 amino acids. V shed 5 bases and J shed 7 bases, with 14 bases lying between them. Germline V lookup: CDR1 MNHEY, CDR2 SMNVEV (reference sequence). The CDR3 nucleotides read TGTGCCAGCAGTGGCACAGGGTACGGTGGCTACACCTTC. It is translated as CASSGTGYGGYTF.

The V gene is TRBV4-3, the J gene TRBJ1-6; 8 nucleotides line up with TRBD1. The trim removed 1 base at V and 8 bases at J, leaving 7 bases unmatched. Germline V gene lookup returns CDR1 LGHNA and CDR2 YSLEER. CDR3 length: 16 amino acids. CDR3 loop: CASSQVASGGDSPLHF. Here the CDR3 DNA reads TGCGCCAGCAGCCAAGTGGCGTCAGGGGGCGATTCACCCCTCCACTTT.

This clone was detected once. The CDR3 bases are TGCGCCAGCACCGTTAGCGGGCAGCAAGAGACCCAGTACTTC. It encodes CASTVSGQQETQYF. The rearrangement joins TRBV5-1 to TRBJ2-5, with 7 bases identical to TRBD2. The trim removed 6 bases at V and 2 bases at J, leaving 7 bases unmatched. The CDR3 runs to 14 residues. Germline values: CDR1 SGHRS, CDR2 YFSETQ. The full variable domain, with the rest looked up from reference TRBV5-1 and TRBJ2-5, is KAGVTQTPRYLIKTRGQQVTLSCSPISGHRSVSWYQQTPGQGLQFLFEYFSETQRNKGNFPGRFSGRQFSNSRSEMNVSTLELGDSALYLCASTVSGQQETQYFGPGTRLLVL.

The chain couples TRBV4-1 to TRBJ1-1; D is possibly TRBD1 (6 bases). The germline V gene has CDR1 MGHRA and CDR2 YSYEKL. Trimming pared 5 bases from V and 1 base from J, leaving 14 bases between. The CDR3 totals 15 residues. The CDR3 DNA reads TGCGCCAGCAGCTTCCCGGACAGATGGAACACTGAAGCTTTCTTT. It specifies CASSFPDRWNTEAFF.